This T cell receptor (beta chain) was sequenced in a study of graft-versus-host responses after intestinal transplantation. In the study overall: Induction with anti-thymocyte globulin, then tacrolimus and steroids for about 3 years, was given to all recipients.

Assay: immunoSEQ multiplex PCR; the TCRdb copy retains only in-frame clones and omits some. The sample contains tens of thousands of clones, roughly 94% of which appear only once. This CDR3 region has 15 residues. Trimming shortened V by 0 bases and J by 0 bases, and 9 bases separated the two germline ends. Germline V gene lookup returns CDR1 SGHRS and CDR2 YFSETQ. Study-wide results and caveats: Graft-donor T cell macrochimerism in patients accompanied high graft-versus-host to host-versus-graft clonal ratios in allografts. With peak circulating GvH clone levels came an association with early post-transplant HvG declines. In recipient marrow, GvH clones were found, and some appeared first in ileum or blood.

Comments on this clone: The antigen is not known.

J is TRBJ1-1 and V is TRBV5-1, with D possibly being TRBD1 (5 bases). Sequenced material: unstimulated CD8+ T cells sorted from spleen or lymph node cells, taken before intestinal transplant. The TCR was taken from a human donor who received an intestinal transplant. The DNA for the CDR3 is TGCGCCAGCAGCTTGGATGGGGGGATGAACACTGAAGCTTTCTTT. As protein: CASSLDGGMNTEAFF.